The present T cell receptor (beta chain) was sequenced within a study of OX40 agonist ivuxolimab in advanced cancers. On the study more broadly: Dose-escalation patients had hepatocellular carcinoma, melanoma, renal cell or head and neck cancer.

Patients were excluded for autoimmune disease history or systemic immunosuppression. The CDR3 is 15 residues long. The trim removed 6 bases at V and 5 bases at J, leaving 10 bases unmatched. Germline CDR1 MDHEN, CDR2 SYDVKM. Sequencing used immunoSEQ multiplex PCR; TCRdb keeps in-frame clones, though not all of them. Found here are about 50,000 clones, about 74% of them singletons; the top ten hold about 2.7%. V and J are TRBV28 and TRBJ1-2, with 9 bases matching TRBD1. Sequences were derived from CD4+ or CD8+ T cells sorted from blood, sampled in a trial of the OX40 agonist ivuxolimab. The clonotype originates from an adult with an advanced solid tumor such as melanoma, head and neck, liver or kidney cancer. The CDR3 DNA reads as TGTGCCAGCAGGCGCCCCGGACAGGGGATTTATGGCTACACCTTC. Its protein product is CASRRPGQGIYGYTF.